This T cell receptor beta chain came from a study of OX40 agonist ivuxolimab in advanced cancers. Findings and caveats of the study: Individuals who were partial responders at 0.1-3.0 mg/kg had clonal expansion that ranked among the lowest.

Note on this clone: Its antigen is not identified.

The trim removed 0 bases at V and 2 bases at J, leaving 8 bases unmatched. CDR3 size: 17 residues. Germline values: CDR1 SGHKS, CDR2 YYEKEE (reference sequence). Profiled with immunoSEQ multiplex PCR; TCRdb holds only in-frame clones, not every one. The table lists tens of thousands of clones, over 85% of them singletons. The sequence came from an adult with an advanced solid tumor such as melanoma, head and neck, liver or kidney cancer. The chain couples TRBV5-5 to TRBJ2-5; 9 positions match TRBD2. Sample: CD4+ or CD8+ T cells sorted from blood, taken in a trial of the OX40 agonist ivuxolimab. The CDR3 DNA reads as TGTGCCAGCAGCTTGGACGGCGGGGGGGCCCCACAAGAGACCCAGTACTTC. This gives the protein CASSLDGGGAPQETQYF.